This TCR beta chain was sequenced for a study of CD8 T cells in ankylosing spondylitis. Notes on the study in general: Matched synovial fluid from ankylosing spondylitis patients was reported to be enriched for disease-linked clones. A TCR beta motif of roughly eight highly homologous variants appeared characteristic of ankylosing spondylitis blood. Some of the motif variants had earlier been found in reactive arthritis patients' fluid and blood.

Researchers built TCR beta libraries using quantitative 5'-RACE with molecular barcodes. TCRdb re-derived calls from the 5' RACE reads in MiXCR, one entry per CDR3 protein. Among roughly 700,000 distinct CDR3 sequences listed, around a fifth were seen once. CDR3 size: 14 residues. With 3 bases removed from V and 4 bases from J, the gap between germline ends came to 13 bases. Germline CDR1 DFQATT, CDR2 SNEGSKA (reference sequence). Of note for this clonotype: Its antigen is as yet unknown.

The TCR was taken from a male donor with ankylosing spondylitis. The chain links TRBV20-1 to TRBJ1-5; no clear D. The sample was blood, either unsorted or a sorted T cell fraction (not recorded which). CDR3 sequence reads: CSASSAEKNQPQHF. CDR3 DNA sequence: TGCAGTGCTAGCAGCGCAGAGAAAAATCAGCCCCAGCATTTT.